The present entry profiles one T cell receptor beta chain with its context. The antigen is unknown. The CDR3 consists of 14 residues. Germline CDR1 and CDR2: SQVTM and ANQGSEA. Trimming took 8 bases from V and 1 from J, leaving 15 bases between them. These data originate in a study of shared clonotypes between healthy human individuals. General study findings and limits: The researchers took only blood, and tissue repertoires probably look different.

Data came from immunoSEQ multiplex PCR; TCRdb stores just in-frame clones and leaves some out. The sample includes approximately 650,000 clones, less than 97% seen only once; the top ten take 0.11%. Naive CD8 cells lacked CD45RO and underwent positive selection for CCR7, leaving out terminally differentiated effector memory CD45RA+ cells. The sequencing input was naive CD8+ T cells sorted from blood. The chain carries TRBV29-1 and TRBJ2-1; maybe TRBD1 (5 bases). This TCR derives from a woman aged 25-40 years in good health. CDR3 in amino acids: CSTPRGASYNEQFF. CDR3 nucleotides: TGCAGCACCCCCCGTGGGGCTTCCTACAATGAGCAGTTCTTC.